Sequencing of this T cell receptor beta chain was carried out in a study of identifying expanded T cells in peripheral blood. General study findings and limits: Across healthy donors, higher total template counts meant significantly greater approximately two-week count variance.

The CDR3 runs 17 residues. V lost 5 bases to trimming and J lost 2 bases; unmatched junction nucleotides: 11. CDR1 is LNHDA, CDR2 SQIVND, per germline (reference sequence). Assay used: immunoSEQ multiplex PCR; TCRdb lists only in-frame clones, some missing. The repertoire holds about 100,000 clones, with roughly 90% as singletons. This clone was counted between two and nine times. No antigen is known for it. V is TRBV19 and J is TRBJ2-2; the match to TRBD2 covers 7 bases. This clonotype was obtained from a person aged 18 to 70 in good health. Material: blood. The CDR3 reads CASSPESSGDNTGELFF. CDR3 DNA: TGTGCCAGTAGTCCCGAATCTAGCGGAGATAACACCGGGGAGCTGTTTTTT.